This T cell receptor beta chain was sequenced in a study of shared clonotypes between healthy human individuals. Findings of the study overall: Larger richness was generally estimated for naive than memory subsets.

Naive-designated CD8 cells lacked CD45RO, were positively enriched for CCR7, and omitted terminally differentiated effector memory CD45RA+ cells. Donors were healthy HIV-negative adults without recent acute infections or vaccinations. Sorted-subset replicate PCR reactions were performed with about 200 ng DNA, corresponding to tens of thousands of T cell genomes. Original handling: Without quality scores, immunoSEQ junctional reads could not be filtered like full-length reads. Sequencing used immunoSEQ multiplex PCR; TCRdb keeps in-frame clones, though not all of them. That table supplies the V and J calls and clone size; D and trimming were determined from the DNA. The data contain about 1.9 million clones, about 93% of them seen just once; the ten biggest clones take up more than 1.5%. Germline assignment: CDR1 LNHDA and CDR2 SQIVND (reference sequence). This CDR3 region has 14 residues. J lost 2 bases, V lost 8 bases, and 7 bases had no gene match.

Concerning this clone itself: Antigen specificity is unknown. The identical CDR3 is also encoded by other nucleotide sequences in the sample.

This chain links TRBV19 with TRBJ2-7; 9 nucleotides agree with TRBD2. This TCR derives from a man younger than 30 in good health. Some clones in this sample may be carry-over from other donors' samples. Material: naive CD8+ T cells from PBMCs. CDR3 loop: CASSISGRAYEQYF. Here the CDR3 DNA reads TGTGCCAGTTCTATTAGCGGGAGAGCCTACGAGCAGTACTTC.